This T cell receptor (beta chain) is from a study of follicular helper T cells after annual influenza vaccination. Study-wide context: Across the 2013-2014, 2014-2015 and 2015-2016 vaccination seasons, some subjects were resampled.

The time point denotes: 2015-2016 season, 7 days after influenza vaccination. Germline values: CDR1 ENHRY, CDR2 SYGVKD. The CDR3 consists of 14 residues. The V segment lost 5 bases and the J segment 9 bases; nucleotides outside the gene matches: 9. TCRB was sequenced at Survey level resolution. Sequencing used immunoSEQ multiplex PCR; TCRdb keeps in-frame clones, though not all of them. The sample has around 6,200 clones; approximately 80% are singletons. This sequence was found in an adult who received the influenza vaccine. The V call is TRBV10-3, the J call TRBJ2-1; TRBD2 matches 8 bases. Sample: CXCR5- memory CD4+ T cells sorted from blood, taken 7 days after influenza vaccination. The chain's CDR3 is CAISSTTSVSEQFF. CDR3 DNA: TGTGCCATCAGTTCCACGACTAGCGTCAGTGAGCAGTTCTTC.